Listed here are 29 T cell receptor beta chains from one sample, sequenced in a study of monozygotic twins with inflammatory bowel disease. TCRdb reanalyzed the 5' RACE reads and collapses them to one entry per CDR3 protein, without DNA. The sample holds about 450,000 distinct CDR3 sequences. Sequenced: blood. These receptors all come from a human donor with ulcerative colitis or Crohn's disease, or a healthy co-twin of an affected twin (not recorded which).

The CDR3 region is CASTKEGNYEQYF. V gene TRBV5-1 combines with J gene TRBJ2-7. The CDR3 totals 13 residues. Germline assignment: CDR1 SGHRS and CDR2 YFSETQ.

The genes are TRBV29-1 and TRBJ2-5; lacking DNA, the TRBD1 call made by TCRdb goes unchecked. Germline V CDR1 and CDR2: SQVTM, ANQGSEA. The CDR3 is 14 residues long. The CDR3 reads CSVDGQGADETQYF.

This rearrangement joins TRBV29-1 to TRBJ1-1. This CDR3 region has 12 residues. The germline V gene has CDR1 SQVTM and CDR2 ANQGSEA. The CDR3 sequence is CSVEDSEAKAFF.

The chain has TRBV19 and TRBJ1-6. Germline V gene sequence: CDR1 LNHDA, CDR2 SQIVND (reference sequence). This CDR3 has 17 amino acids. This CDR3 reads CASRLAGIGSYNSPLHF.

The J gene is TRBJ2-1, the V gene TRBV27; with no DNA, the TCRdb D assignment of TRBD1 cannot be verified. The CDR3 is 13 amino acids. Germline V gene data show CDR1 as MNHEY and CDR2 as SMNVEV (reference sequence). This CDR3 is CASILTGYNEQFF.

The chain carries TRBV20-1 and TRBJ2-3; TCRdb picks TRBD1, but there is no DNA to check that call. The CDR3 extends over 15 amino acids. In germline, CDR1 is DFQATT, CDR2 SNEGSKA (reference sequence). CDR3 region: CSARTDRQSTDTQYF.

The chain couples TRBV19 to TRBJ2-1. The CDR3 spans 13 residues. Per the germline V gene, CDR1 is LNHDA and CDR2 is SQIVND (reference sequence). CDR3 protein: CASSLGTSTEQFF.

The chain uses TRBV11-2 and TRBJ2-1. CDR1 SGHAT and CDR2 FQNNGV come from the germline V gene. The CDR3 is made up of 13 amino acids. This CDR3 reads CASSIGVQNEQFF. The entire variable domain, with the rest obtained from reference TRBV11-2 and TRBJ2-1, is as follows: EAGVAQSPRYKIIEKRQSVAFWCNPISGHATLYWYQQILGQGPKLLIQFQNNGVVDDSQLPKDRFSAERLKGVDSTLKIQPAKLEDSAVYLCASSIGVQNEQFFGPGTRLTVL.

The CDR3 sequence is CASSQASRGYEQYF. This chain joins TRBV4-3 and TRBJ2-7; TCRdb gives TRBD2 as the D gene, but with no DNA this cannot be confirmed. The CDR3 extends over 14 amino acids. CDR1 is LGHNA, CDR2 YSLEER, per germline.

This chain links TRBV12-3 or TRBV12-4 with TRBJ2-3; the D gene TCRdb calls, TRBD1, cannot be checked with no DNA. The CDR3 spans 16 residues. CDR3 region: CASSLGGALGTDTQYF.

The chain links TRBV7-3 to TRBJ2-1; TCRdb lists TRBD2, though no DNA is available to test this call. This CDR3 has 15 amino acids. Germline assignment: CDR1 SGHTA and CDR2 FQGTGA. CDR3 amino acids: CASSQRTSGNNEQFF.

The rearrangement links TRBV20-1 to TRBJ2-7; no DNA is available, so the TRBD1 call from TCRdb remains unchecked. Germline V lookup: CDR1 DFQATT, CDR2 SNEGSKA (reference sequence). This CDR3 comprises 15 residues. The chain's CDR3 is CSAREQGSPDYEQYF.

The chain has TRBV12-3 or TRBV12-4 and TRBJ2-2; TCRdb proposes TRBD1, but this gene call is untestable without DNA. This CDR3 comprises 16 residues. CDR3: CASSPRQGAPTGELFF.

V and J are TRBV5-1 and TRBJ2-7. This CDR3 has 14 amino acids. Germline lookup yields CDR1 SGHRS and CDR2 YFSETQ. The CDR3 here is CASSTDSSSYEQYF.

This sequence joins TRBV12-3 or TRBV12-4 and TRBJ2-1; without DNA, the TCRdb call of TRBD2 cannot be checked. This CDR3 has 16 amino acids. The CDR3 spells CASTLPTSGVYNEQFF.

This chain connects TRBV14 to TRBJ2-6; lacking DNA, the TRBD2 call made by TCRdb goes unchecked. Per germline, CDR1 SGHDN and CDR2 FVKESK. This CDR3 comprises 17 residues. The CDR3 reads CASSQRLAGSGANVLTF.

The rearrangement joins TRBV5-1 to TRBJ1-5; TCRdb selects TRBD1, and the lack of DNA leaves this call unchecked. The CDR3 runs to 14 residues. Germline-derived CDR1 and CDR2 are SGHRS and YFSETQ. The CDR3: CASSITGGGQPQHF.

The rearrangement uses TRBV3-1 and TRBJ2-1; as DNA is missing, the TRBD2 call by TCRdb cannot be tested. Germline assignment: CDR1 LGHDT and CDR2 YNNKEL (reference sequence). The CDR3 has 16 amino acids. CDR3 sequence reads: CASSQEAGGPYNEQFF.

The rearrangement links TRBV28 to TRBJ2-5; TCRdb lists TRBD1, though no DNA is available to test this call. CDR1 and CDR2 from the germline V gene are MDHEN and SYDVKM. This CDR3 is built from 16 residues. CDR3 loop: CASKLTGTHFKETQYF.

The chain carries TRBV10-3 and TRBJ2-1; TCRdb outputs TRBD2, but without DNA this stays unchecked. Germline CDR1 reads ENHRY; CDR2 reads SYGVKD. This CDR3 contains 16 residues. This chain's CDR3 is CAISESGTGGRNEQFF.

This chain uses TRBV20-1 with TRBJ1-2. This CDR3 spans 14 amino acids. Germline lookup yields CDR1 DFQATT and CDR2 SNEGSKA (reference sequence). The CDR3 loop reads CSASREARGYGYTF.

The CDR3 spells CASSQVWGVQDTQYF. The rearrangement joins TRBV4-3 to TRBJ2-3. The CDR3 extends over 15 amino acids. Germline V lookup: CDR1 LGHNA, CDR2 YSLEER.

J is TRBJ2-2 and V is TRBV5-1; checking the TCRdb D call of TRBD1 is not possible without DNA. The germline V gene has CDR1 SGHRS and CDR2 YFSETQ. The CDR3 consists of 15 residues. CDR3 amino acids: CASSGDRSNTGELFF.

This chain uses TRBV4-2 with TRBJ1-4. The CDR3 sequence is 13 residues long. Looked up from germline, CDR1 is LGHNA and CDR2 is YNFKEQ. CDR3 in amino acids: CASSQETDEKLFF.

The CDR3 region is CASGLGLNNEQFF. The V and J genes are TRBV5-1 and TRBJ2-1. The CDR3 covers 13 residues. Germline loops: CDR1 SGHRS, CDR2 YFSETQ. The full variable domain, rest sourced from reference TRBV5-1 and TRBJ2-1, is KAGVTQTPRYLIKTRGQQVTLSCSPISGHRSVSWYQQTPGQGLQFLFEYFSETQRNKGNFPGRFSGRQFSNSRSEMNVSTLELGDSALYLCASGLGLNNEQFFGPGTRLTVL.

V and J are TRBV7-2 and TRBJ2-7; the TRBD1 assignment by TCRdb is unverifiable without DNA. Per the germline V gene, CDR1 is SGHTA and CDR2 is FQGNSA. There are 15 residues in the CDR3. CDR3 residues: CASSRRGQGGYEQYF.

The chain employs TRBV9 and TRBJ2-3; there is no DNA to check the TCRdb D call of TRBD1. Germline-derived CDR1 and CDR2 are SGDLS and YYNGEE. The CDR3 is made up of 17 amino acids. This CDR3 reads CASSVVPAGGPGDTQYF.

The chain carries TRBV28 and TRBJ2-7; as DNA is missing, the TRBD1 call by TCRdb cannot be tested. Germline CDR1 and CDR2: MDHEN and SYDVKM. The length of the CDR3 is 12 residues. The CDR3 spells CASQTGAYEQYF.

This chain uses TRBV12-3 or TRBV12-4 with TRBJ2-2; TCRdb names TRBD1, which stays unverified in the absence of DNA. The CDR3 runs to 14 residues. The chain's CDR3 is CASRTTENTGELFF.